This T cell receptor beta chain came from a study of CD8 T cells in Susac syndrome. The CDR3 runs 15 residues. The V gene's germline CDR1 is MNHEY and CDR2 SMNVEV (reference sequence). V was pared by 2 bases and J by 0 bases, with 2 bases of the junction left unmatched. The RNA, 0.5 to 1 ug, was put through reverse transcription using random hexamers. Multiplex PCR with immunoSEQ amplified the TCR beta CDR3 across 54 Vbeta and 13 Jbeta. One entry per CDR3 protein, called by TCRdb with MiXCR from the immunoSEQ multiplex PCR reads. Here the sample spans about 150,000 distinct CDR3 sequences, about 95% being singletons. Broader study findings: In its TCR sequencing and HLA analysis, the study acknowledged that the number of individuals was relatively small.

This clonotype was counted only a few times. Its antigen is unidentified. In blood CD8+ and CD4+ T cells, TCR beta underwent sequencing. The diagnostic criteria were recently defined, and patients with Susac syndrome met them for definite or probable disease. This TCR was recovered from a human donor with Susac syndrome. The chain carries TRBV27 and TRBJ1-1; TRBD1 aligns across 8 bases. Sequencing was performed on CD4+ T cells from PBMCs. The CDR3 region has the DNA TGTGCCAGCAGTTTACGGACAGGGCTGAACACTGAAGCTTTCTTT. The encoded protein is CASSLRTGLNTEAFF.